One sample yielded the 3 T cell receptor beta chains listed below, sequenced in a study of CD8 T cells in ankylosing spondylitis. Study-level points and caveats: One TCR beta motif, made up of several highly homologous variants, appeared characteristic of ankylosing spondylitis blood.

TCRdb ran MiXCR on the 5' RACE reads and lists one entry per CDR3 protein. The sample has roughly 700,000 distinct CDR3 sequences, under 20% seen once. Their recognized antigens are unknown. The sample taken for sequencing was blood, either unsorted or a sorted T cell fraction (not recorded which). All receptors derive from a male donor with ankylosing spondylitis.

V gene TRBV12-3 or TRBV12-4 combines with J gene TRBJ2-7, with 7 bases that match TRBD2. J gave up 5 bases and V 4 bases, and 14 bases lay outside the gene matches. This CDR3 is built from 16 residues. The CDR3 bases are TGTGCCAGCAGTTACCGGCTGGGGAGGGGAATCCACGAGCAGTACTTC. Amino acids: CASSYRLGRGIHEQYF.

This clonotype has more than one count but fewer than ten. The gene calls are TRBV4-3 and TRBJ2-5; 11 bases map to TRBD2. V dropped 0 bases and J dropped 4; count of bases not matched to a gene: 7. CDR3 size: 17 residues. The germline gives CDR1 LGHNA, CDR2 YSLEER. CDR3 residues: CASSQELAGASGETQYF. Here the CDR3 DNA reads TGCGCCAGCAGCCAAGAACTAGCGGGAGCGTCAGGAGAGACCCAGTACTTC.

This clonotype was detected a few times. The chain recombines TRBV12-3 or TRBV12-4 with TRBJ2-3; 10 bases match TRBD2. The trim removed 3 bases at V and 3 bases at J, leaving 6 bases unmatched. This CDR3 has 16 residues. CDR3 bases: TGTGCCAGCAGTTTTCTCTCTAGCGGGAGTACAGATACGCAGTATTTT. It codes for CASSFLSSGSTDTQYF.